This is a list of T cell receptor beta chains from one sample in a study of T cells in Graves' hyperthyroidism and ophthalmopathy. TCRdb reprocessed the multiplex PCR reads via MiXCR and lists one record per CDR3 protein. The sample shows about 350,000 distinct CDR3 sequences, about 14% of them seen only once. Sequenced input: blood. Every receptor here comes from a woman aged 30 to 39 with Graves' hyperthyroidism. CDR3s include the opening cysteine and the closing phenylalanine or tryptophan. Fields, in order: V gene, J gene, CDR3 protein.

v_call: TRBV11-2
j_call: TRBJ2-3
cdr3_aa: CASSDNPGQSDTQYF

v_call: TRBV27
j_call: TRBJ2-5
cdr3_aa: CASSPRASGVETQYF

v_call: TRBV2
j_call: TRBJ2-1
cdr3_aa: CASSERGLRVWLAVSSYNEQFF

v_call: TRBV5-1
j_call: TRBJ2-1
cdr3_aa: CASSRGVASLYNEQFF

v_call: TRBV6-2/TRBV6-3
j_call: TRBJ1-5
cdr3_aa: CASSYIQGSNQPQHF

v_call: TRBV20-1
j_call: TRBJ2-5
cdr3_aa: CSARLARSQETQYF

v_call: TRBV6-5
j_call: TRBJ1-2
cdr3_aa: CASSYAPGSNGYTF

v_call: TRBV29-1
j_call: TRBJ2-3
cdr3_aa: CSAEITDTQYF

v_call: TRBV3-1
j_call: TRBJ2-2
cdr3_aa: CASSQAGYSGELFF

v_call: TRBV2
j_call: TRBJ2-7
cdr3_aa: CASSDETGVDEQYF

v_call: TRBV5-4
j_call: TRBJ2-3
cdr3_aa: CASSRDGYTDTQYF

v_call: TRBV7-2
j_call: TRBJ2-5
cdr3_aa: CASSLLLAAQYF

v_call: TRBV28
j_call: TRBJ1-5
cdr3_aa: CASSIGQQVYQPQHF

v_call: TRBV9
j_call: TRBJ2-2
cdr3_aa: CASSVVSSGGPGELFF

v_call: TRBV2
j_call: TRBJ2-7
cdr3_aa: CASSEVSLRSYEQYF

v_call: TRBV20-1
j_call: TRBJ2-1
cdr3_aa: CSAIQGVEINNEQFF

v_call: TRBV7-9
j_call: TRBJ2-5
cdr3_aa: CASQGQETQYF

v_call: TRBV7-6
j_call: TRBJ2-5
cdr3_aa: CASSKSGVGETQYF

v_call: TRBV19
j_call: TRBJ2-7
cdr3_aa: CASSGELRAEQYF

v_call: TRBV20-1
j_call: TRBJ1-2
cdr3_aa: CSARDHGKGTNYGYTF

v_call: TRBV29-1
j_call: TRBJ1-2
cdr3_aa: CSVEDWAGITNYGYTF

v_call: TRBV6-1
j_call: TRBJ2-1
cdr3_aa: CASKGQPHLAGAGEQFF